This T cell receptor (beta chain) was retrieved from a study of blood T cell repertoires in COVID-19. This table comes from immunoSEQ multiplex PCR, and its TCRdb copy is limited to in-frame clones, with some not included. The data contain approximately 210,000 clones, 84% of them singletons. This CDR3 has 12 residues. Trimming shortened V by 3 bases and J by 3 bases, and 8 bases separated the two germline ends. Germline V CDR1 and CDR2: SQVTM, ANQGSEA. The material sequenced was peripheral blood. The clonotype was recovered from a man aged 25 to 45 with active or convalescent COVID-19. The J gene is TRBJ1-2, the V gene TRBV29-1; weak D call: TRBD1 (5 bases). This chain's CDR3 is CSVETDHYGYTF. The CDR3 DNA is TGCAGCGTTGAGACAGACCACTATGGCTACACCTTC.